This passage covers 30 T cell receptor beta chains from one sample sequenced in a study of T cells in Graves' hyperthyroidism and ophthalmopathy. RNA transcripts served as the template for amplifying TCR beta CDR3 regions. Primed by the HTBI set, a first-round RT-PCR was run on the TCR CDR3. TCRdb called the multiplex PCR reads again in MiXCR, with one record for every CDR3 protein. The sample holds about 720,000 distinct CDR3 sequences, roughly 20% seen once. Sequencing used blood. The receptors come from a woman in her forties or fifties with Graves' hyperthyroidism that later progressed to Graves' ophthalmopathy.

This clonotype was seen more than once but under ten times. The chain joins TRBV19 to TRBJ2-1; 7 positions match TRBD1. Germline V CDR1 and CDR2: LNHDA, SQIVND (reference sequence). V shed 1 base, J shed 5 bases, and the junction held 5 bases outside the gene matches. This CDR3 has 15 residues. The CDR3 DNA sequence: TGTGCCAGTAGTATAGCCGCGACAGGGCACAATGAGCAGTTCTTC. Amino acid sequence: CASSIAATGHNEQFF.

The chain employs TRBV29-1 and TRBJ1-3; D gene unclear. The CDR3 runs 14 residues. Germline assignment: CDR1 SQVTM and CDR2 ANQGSEA. V was cut by 0 bases and J by 0 bases, with 6 bases left in between. CDR3 DNA: TGCAGCGTTGAAGATGGCATCTCTGGAAACACCATATATTTT. It codes for CSVEDGISGNTIYF.

This chain joins TRBV4-1 and TRBJ2-2, with 9 bases identical to TRBD2. Germline assignment: CDR1 MGHRA and CDR2 YSYEKL. The CDR3 has 16 amino acids. V dropped 1 base and J dropped 8; count of bases not matched to a gene: 8. CDR3 sequence (DNA): TGCGCCAGCAGCCAAGGTGCTAGCGGGGCATCTGGGGAGCTGTTTTTT. Protein sequence: CASSQGASGASGELFF.

V usage is TRBV6-1 and J usage is TRBJ2-7; TRBD2 aligns across 13 bases. The length of the CDR3 is 19 residues. After removal of 0 bases from V and 3 bases from J, the junction contained 11 bases not matched to a gene. Germline V gene sequence: CDR1 MNHNS, CDR2 SASEGT. The CDR3 sequence: CASSEAFPGLAGRRYEQYF. Written as DNA, the CDR3 is TGTGCCAGCAGTGAAGCTTTTCCGGGACTAGCGGGGCGTCGCTACGAGCAGTACTTC.

V and J are TRBV20-1 and TRBJ1-3; D call uncertain. The V gene lost 1 base and the J gene lost 2 bases, with 12 bases spanning the gap. The CDR3 spans 15 residues. Germline loops: CDR1 DFQATT, CDR2 SNEGSKA (reference sequence). The CDR3 is CSARVSGDPGNTIYF. DNA of the CDR3: TGCAGTGCTAGAGTGTCCGGCGACCCTGGAAACACCATATATTTT.

The chain is built from TRBV4-2 and TRBJ2-7; D is ambiguous. Trimming pared 2 bases from V and 4 bases from J, leaving 12 bases between. The CDR3 has 14 residues. The V gene's germline CDR1 is LGHNA and CDR2 YNFKEQ. CDR3 loop: CASSQLAAQYEQYF. In nucleotides, the CDR3 is TGTGCCAGCAGCCAACTCGCGGCCCAATACGAGCAGTACTTC.

V is TRBV4-1 and J is TRBJ2-2; a weak D match, TRBD2 (7 bases). Germline CDR1 reads MGHRA; CDR2 reads YSYEKL. With 5 bases removed from V and 7 bases from J, the gap between germline ends came to 17 bases. CDR3 size: 15 residues. This chain's CDR3 is CASSKREGDSGELFF. The DNA for the CDR3 is TGCGCCAGCAGCAAAAGGGAGGGGGATAGCGGGGAGCTGTTTTTT.

The chain has TRBV7-9 and TRBJ1-1; D gene ambiguous. Germline loops: CDR1 SEHNR, CDR2 FQNEAQ (reference sequence). Trimming took off 4 bases at V and 6 bases at J, with 15 bases between the two ends. The CDR3 has 14 amino acids. The CDR3 protein is CASSSPRAAAEAFF. The CDR3 DNA reads as TGTGCCAGCAGCTCCCCTAGGGCAGCGGCTGAAGCTTTCTTT.

This clonotype has more than one count but fewer than ten. The chain joins TRBV5-1 to TRBJ1-5; no firm D call. Trimming left V 4 bases short and J 6 bases short, with 20 bases between. This CDR3 has 16 amino acids. Per the germline V gene, CDR1 is SGHRS and CDR2 is YFSETQ. The CDR3 spells CASSRGPSSQAQPQHF. The CDR3 nucleotides are TGCGCCAGCAGCCGCGGACCATCGAGTCAAGCTCAGCCCCAGCATTTT. Looking up the rest from reference TRBV5-1 and TRBJ1-5 gives the full variable domain: KAGVTQTPRYLIKTRGQQVTLSCSPISGHRSVSWYQQTPGQGLQFLFEYFSETQRNKGNFPGRFSGRQFSNSRSEMNVSTLELGDSALYLCASSRGPSSQAQPQHFGDGTRLSIL.

A note on this clonotype: At one end, the junction sequence differs from germline, possibly due to a read error. V gene TRBV18 combines with J gene TRBJ2-3; D tentatively fits TRBD1 or TRBD2 (5 bases each). Germline CDR1 KGHSH, CDR2 LQKENI. The CDR3 spans 14 residues. The CDR3 reads CASSRVSSTGTQYF. CDR3 in DNA: TGTGCCAGCTCCCGAGTCTCTAGCACAGGTACGCAGTATTTT.

This clonotype was seen more than once but under ten times. The rearrangement joins TRBV27 to TRBJ1-1; D not certain. The germline gives CDR1 MNHEY, CDR2 SMNVEV (reference sequence). The CDR3 loop spans 13 amino acids. V was pared by 8 bases and J by 2 bases, with 12 bases between. The CDR3 nucleotides read TGTGCCAGCTTCGGGAACTATAACACTGAAGCTTTCTTT. Its protein is CASFGNYNTEAFF.

The chain combines TRBV6-1 with TRBJ2-1; 7 bases match TRBD1. V was pared by 5 bases and J by 4 bases, with 2 bases of the junction left unmatched. Germline V gene data show CDR1 as MNHNS and CDR2 as SASEGT. The CDR3 loop spans 13 amino acids. CDR3 sequence (DNA): TGTGCCAGCAGTAGGGGACAGTACAATGAGCAGTTCTTC. Translation: CASSRGQYNEQFF.

This clonotype appeared many times. The rearrangement joins TRBV6-1 to TRBJ2-6; 12 positions agree with TRBD1. The CDR3 is 18 residues long. Unmatched junction bases numbered 8, after V lost 5 bases and J lost 3 bases. Germline V gene sequence: CDR1 MNHNS, CDR2 SASEGT. The CDR3 loop reads CASSSTGTGGVGANVLTF. CDR3 coding DNA: TGTGCCAGCAGTTCTACCGGGACAGGGGGCGTTGGGGCCAACGTCCTGACTTTC.

This clonotype has more than one count but fewer than ten. The chain is built from TRBV19 and TRBJ2-6; unclear D gene. This CDR3 is built from 14 residues. The germline V gene has CDR1 LNHDA and CDR2 SQIVND (reference sequence). V was pared by 3 bases and J by 4 bases, with 7 bases between. CDR3 sequence reads: CASSILSGANVLTF. The CDR3, as DNA: TGTGCCAGTAGTATTCTATCCGGGGCCAACGTCCTGACTTTC.

This clonotype turned up a few times. J is TRBJ1-2 and V is TRBV5-1, with D possibly matching TRBD1 (5 bases). The CDR3 sequence is 16 residues long. V was trimmed by 0 bases and J by 4 bases, leaving 16 bases between them. The germline V gene encodes CDR1 SGHRS and CDR2 YFSETQ. CDR3 bases: TGCGCCAGCAGCTTGGAGTTACCAGGGCGGGTCTATGGCTACACCTTC. It encodes CASSLELPGRVYGYTF.

The chain is built from TRBV7-2 and TRBJ1-3; maybe TRBD1 (5 bases). Trimming took off 5 bases at V and 0 bases at J, with 14 bases between the two ends. The germline gives CDR1 SGHTA, CDR2 FQGNSA. CDR3 length equals 16 residues. CDR3 DNA: TGTGCCAGCAGCCTCGGTTGGGGGGTCTCTGGAAACACCATATATTTT. Its translation is CASSLGWGVSGNTIYF.

There are many counts of this clonotype. This sequence joins TRBV11-2 and TRBJ1-2, with D possibly TRBD1 on 6 matching bases. The CDR3 sequence is 15 residues long. Trimming took off 1 base at V and 6 bases at J, with 15 bases between the two ends. Germline CDR1 is SGHAT and CDR2 is FQNNGV. CDR3 DNA sequence: TGTGCCAGCAGCTTAGGGCAGGGGCTCGGCAATGGCTACACCTTC. As protein: CASSLGQGLGNGYTF.

In its sample, this clonotype was seen many times. CDR3 sequence reads: CASSSRTGRETQYF. The CDR3 region has the DNA TGCGCCAGCAGCTCCCGGACAGGTCGGGAGACCCAGTACTTC. The chain joins TRBV5-1 to TRBJ2-5, with 7 bases aligning to TRBD1. The CDR3 totals 14 residues. V was pared by 3 bases and J by 5 bases, with 7 bases of the junction left unmatched. From germline, CDR1 is SGHRS and CDR2 YFSETQ.

The table lists this clonotype with many counts. The V gene is TRBV18, the J gene TRBJ2-1, with TRBD2 matching 13 bases. Losses at the gene ends were 3 bases for V and 5 bases for J; bases not matched to a gene: 10. The CDR3 spans 18 residues. In germline, CDR1 is KGHSH, CDR2 LQKENI. The chain's CDR3 is CASSPLTSGGQSNNEQFF. CDR3 bases: TGTGCCAGCTCACCTCTGACTAGCGGGGGGCAATCTAACAATGAGCAGTTCTTC.

About this clonotype: A read error is possible here, since a much larger clone lies one base away. V usage is TRBV7-2 and J usage is TRBJ2-5; the match to TRBD2 covers 9 bases. Germline V lookup: CDR1 SGHTA, CDR2 FQGNSA. This CDR3 is built from 15 residues. V gave up 5 bases and J gave up 9 bases; unmatched junction bases: 13. CDR3 amino acids: CASSPRGGGAEAQYF. The DNA of the CDR3 is TGTGCCAGCAGCCCGCGGGGGGGGGGAGCGGAGGCCCAGTACTTC.

Only a few counts were recorded for this clonotype. This chain connects TRBV6-2 or TRBV6-3 to TRBJ2-7; tentative D call: TRBD1 (6 bases). Trimming removed 5 bases at V and 3 bases at J, with 17 bases between. The CDR3 is 15 amino acids. The germline gives CDR1 MNHEY, CDR2 SVGEGT. The CDR3 loop is CASSRRGGRDYEQYF. The CDR3 DNA reads as TGTGCCAGCAGTAGGAGAGGGGGTCGGGACTACGAGCAGTACTTC.

This clonotype was seen ten or more times. The chain employs TRBV6-1 and TRBJ1-1, with 9 positions matching TRBD1. This CDR3 is 17 amino acids long. Germline CDR1 MNHNS, CDR2 SASEGT. Germline trimming cut 6 bases from V and 7 bases from J; bases unmatched to any gene: 18. The DNA of the CDR3 is TGTGCCAGCAGGCCTCGCGGGGACAGGGAGCGCGAGATTGAAGCTTTCTTT. Translated, it gives CASRPRGDREREIEAFF.

The chain employs TRBV27 and TRBJ1-2; D possibly corresponds to TRBD1 (6 bases). The V gene lost 3 bases and the J gene lost 0 bases, with 20 bases spanning the gap. Germline V gene data show CDR1 as MNHEY and CDR2 as SMNVEV (reference sequence). The CDR3 is 18 residues long. CDR3 sequence reads: CASSFSGSGTRSNYGYTF. CDR3 in DNA: TGTGCCAGCAGTTTTTCTGGCTCCGGGACAAGGTCTAACTATGGCTACACCTTC.

This clonotype turned up a few times. A much larger clone lies one base from this, so it may be a read error. This chain links TRBV30 with TRBJ1-1; D is perhaps TRBD1 (6 bases). CDR3 length: 11 amino acids. Per the germline V gene, CDR1 is GTSNPN and CDR2 is SVGIG (reference sequence). Trimming left V 3 bases short and J 6 bases short, with 8 bases between. The CDR3 DNA is TGTGCCTGGAGACAGGGCGCTGAAGCTTTCTTT. The encoded protein is CAWRQGAEAFF.

This clonotype has a count of ten or more. The chain employs TRBV20-1 and TRBJ2-5; 7 bases are a match to TRBD1. Trimming took 0 bases from V and 5 from J; bases not matched to a gene: 21. This CDR3 is 19 amino acids long. Germline V gene lookup returns CDR1 DFQATT and CDR2 SNEGSKA (reference sequence). CDR3 amino acids: CSARDRKNRGGVSSETQYF. In nucleotides, the CDR3 is TGCAGTGCTAGAGACCGCAAAAACAGGGGTGGGGTGTCGTCCGAGACCCAGTACTTC.

This chain uses TRBV6-5 with TRBJ2-1, with TRBD2 matching over 8 bases. With 4 bases clipped from V and 4 bases from J, the junction kept 6 bases outside the gene matches. Per the germline V gene, CDR1 is MNHEY and CDR2 is SVGAGI. The CDR3 is made up of 15 amino acids. The CDR3 is CASSSGTRRYNEQFF. CDR3 in DNA: TGTGCCAGCAGTTCCGGGACTAGGCGATACAATGAGCAGTTCTTC.

This chain uses TRBV9 with TRBJ2-5; the D gene is possibly TRBD1 (5 bases). With 0 bases removed from V and 5 bases from J, the gap between germline ends came to 11 bases. This CDR3 contains 14 residues. CDR1 is SGDLS and CDR2 is YYNGEE in the germline V gene. CDR3 sequence: CASSVDPQGETQYF. The CDR3 coding sequence is TGTGCCAGCAGCGTAGATCCTCAGGGCGAGACCCAGTACTTC.

This chain joins TRBV12-3 or TRBV12-4 and TRBJ1-5, with TRBD1 as a possible D gene (5 bases). This CDR3 is built from 15 residues. V lost 6 bases and J lost 0, with 12 bases in between. CDR3 nucleotide sequence: TGTGCCAGCAGCTTGTCGGGGCCTAGCAATCAGCCCCAGCATTTT. Translating it yields CASSLSGPSNQPQHF.

This clonotype was observed many times. The rearrangement uses TRBV12-3 or TRBV12-4 and TRBJ1-1; TRBD1 matches 7 bases. The CDR3 totals 13 residues. After removal of 6 bases from V and 8 bases from J, the junction contained 9 bases not matched to a gene. CDR3 DNA sequence: TGTGCCAGCAGGCCACCGACAGGGTTCGAAGCTTTCTTT. Translated, it gives CASRPPTGFEAFF.

This clonotype was seen a few times. The chain employs TRBV6-1 and TRBJ1-1, with D unclear. The V gene's germline CDR1 is MNHNS and CDR2 SASEGT. V dropped 7 bases and J dropped 6 bases, with 15 bases sitting between them. CDR3 length: 13 amino acids. The CDR3 coding sequence is TGTGCCAGCAACTTATTAGTAAGCTCTGAAGCTTTCTTT. Translated, it gives CASNLLVSSEAFF.